This T cell receptor beta chain stems from a study of blood T cell repertoires in COVID-19. There are 15 residues in the CDR3. The V gene lost 6 bases and the J gene lost 3 bases, with 18 bases spanning the gap. The germline CDR1 and CDR2 sequences are WNHNN and SYGVQD (reference sequence). As processed by the authors: From reference gene primer amplification, estimates of nucleated cell counts were derived. TCRdb's table, derived via immunoSEQ multiplex PCR, lists solely in-frame clones and lacks some. That table gives V, J and clone size, and the DNA gave D and trimming. The sample has under 20,000 clones, more than 75% seen once.

The chain has TRBV10-1 and TRBJ2-7, with TRBD2 as a possible D gene (6 bases). This receptor was obtained from a human donor with active COVID-19. The donor label of this sample is uncertain. The sample taken for sequencing was peripheral blood. CDR3 protein: CASSVPVGGNYEQYF. The CDR3 DNA reads as TGCGCCAGCAGCGTACCGGTCGGAGGGAACTACGAGCAGTACTTC.